This T cell receptor beta chain was recovered during a study of T cells in Graves' hyperthyroidism and ophthalmopathy. The trim removed 0 bases at V and 5 bases at J, leaving 9 bases unmatched. The CDR3 runs to 15 residues. From germline, CDR1 is DFQATT and CDR2 SNEGSKA (reference sequence). This clonotype was found many times. What it binds is unknown. Broader study findings: Ophthalmopathy was separated from stable hyperthyroidism by a 13 V-J model. The model identified upcoming ophthalmopathy a median about 6.5 months ahead of onset. Blood held most thyroid clonotypes expanded above 0.001 frequency.

The diagnostic basis comprised clinical symptoms, serum thyroxine and TRAb, thyroid ultrasound and orbital computed tomography. Researchers took RNA transcripts and amplified the TCR beta CDR3 regions from them. The primer set for the first-round RT-PCR of the TCR CDR3 was HTBI. MiXCR, applied by TCRdb to the multiplex PCR reads, yields one record per CDR3 protein. The table records 550,000 to 600,000 distinct CDR3 sequences, about half of them present only once. This TCR was recovered from an adult woman with Graves' disease, either hyperthyroidism or ophthalmopathy (not recorded which). This sequence joins TRBV20-1 and TRBJ2-5; the match to TRBD2 covers 7 bases. Input material: peripheral blood or thyroid tissue (not recorded which). The CDR3 DNA follows: TGCAGTGCTAGAGAGGACGGGAGGCTTCTCGAGACCCAGTACTTC. It encodes CSAREDGRLLETQYF.